Here is one T cell receptor beta chain with its context. There is no known antigen for this receptor. The library came from 5' RACE. Each TCR library was prepared from about 4,000 ng of total RNA. For each sample, cDNA synthesis was carried out in eight separate reactions using SMARTScribe reverse transcriptase. During cDNA synthesis, template switching introduced unique molecular identifiers that contained a 6-nucleotide sample barcode. TCRalpha and TCRbeta cDNA was amplified in two nested PCRs of around 15 and 9 cycles, and bead purification was carried out after each PCR. Before amplification, the cDNA was both treated with uracil DNA-glycosylase and purified with the QIAquick PCR purification kit. In the second PCR, Illumina TruSeq-compatible adapters and sample-specific barcodes were added. TapeStation and Qubit were used to check library quality and concentration, and 5 to 5.5 ng of each library was pooled. Pooled libraries were sequenced on an Illumina HiSeq2500 single-index Rapid Run with 2 x 100 bp reads and custom sequencing primers. For the original study's pipeline: MiGEC version 1.2.6 was used for UMI-based consensus assembly, which corrected PCR and sequencing errors. V(D)J alignment, clonotype assembly and CDR3 extraction were performed with MiXCR version 2.1.1. To normalise gene usage, clonotype sharing and MAIT/NKT TCR abundance, the top 1000, 10 000 and 20 000 clonotypes in each sample were analysed. Diversity was computed as the inverse Simpson index with the vegan R package after downsampling to 27 000 UMIs. Paired Mann-Whitney U tests on discordant twin pairs were used, with Benjamini-Hochberg multiple-testing correction. TCRdb reprocessed the reads into one record per CDR3 protein sequence, lacking DNA. The V and J calls were not made by the authors but by TCRdb's processing. This sample's table lists 200,000 to 250,000 distinct CDR3 sequences. Clones ranked in the top ten supply 6% to 9% of the sample.

From each donor, an approximately 2.7 ml peripheral blood sample was collected into PAXgene tubes and kept at -80 degrees C. Without T cell sorting, total RNA was isolated from whole blood using the PAXgene blood miRNA kit on an automated QIAcube. Peripheral blood from monozygotic twin pairs, either concordant or discordant for inflammatory bowel disease, underwent deep TCRalpha and TCRbeta repertoire profiling that used unique molecular barcoding. Smoking habits were recorded for all twin pairs, with individuals classified as current, former or never smokers. This sample is drawn from a study of monozygotic twins with inflammatory bowel disease (dated by TCRdb to between 2017 and 2020). Regarding the research as a whole: The full study comprised around 28 monozygotic twin pairs: nine German pairs (four IBD-concordant, five IBD-discordant) and 19 IBD-discordant Danish pairs. Disease-associated traits were sought mainly through comparisons between IBD patients and their genetically identical healthy co-twins within discordant pairs. Each individual had, on average, about 151 000 unique TCRalpha sequences and 181 000 unique TCRbeta sequences available for analysis.

Broader findings and caveats from the paper: IBD patients shared fewer clonotypes with other individuals than healthy twins did, most markedly in patients showing signs of disease activity. Repertoire similarity did not differ between concordant and discordant twins, which could be due to limited statistical power. The results gave no support for a single strong signal or clonotype linked to IBD. IBD patients had lower TCRbeta repertoire diversity, measured by the inverse Simpson index, than their healthy co-twins. The analysis was unable to tell different T cell subtypes apart. Differing immunosuppressive treatments among patients may have added background noise and inter-individual variability to the repertoires.

CDR1 and CDR2, looked up from the germline V gene (reference sequence), are LGHDT and YNNKEL. Its CDR3 holds 11 amino acids, cysteine through phenylalanine. The DNA is not on file. This TCR derives from a human donor with ulcerative colitis or Crohn's disease, or a healthy co-twin of an affected twin (not recorded which). This receptor chain uses TRBV3-1 and TRBJ2-1. Sequencing used blood. The CDR3 reads CASSHYDEQFF.